The rows below give T cell receptor beta chains drawn from one sample of a study of cytomegalovirus exposure and HLA in healthy donors. Method: immunoSEQ multiplex PCR; TCRdb's copy keeps in-frame clones and lacks some. The sample yields some 130,000 clones, around 10% seen once. The sequenced material came from PBMCs. The receptors were sampled from a middle-aged woman in good health and CMV-seropositive. CDR3s include the opening cysteine and the closing phenylalanine or tryptophan. D genes are given only for firm matches. A clone size is listed for some rows: how often the clone was seen (once, few, many), or a class if it is expanded.

V gene: TRBV9; CDR3 length: 16; J gene: TRBJ1-4; clone size: few; D gene: .; CDR3 DNA: TGTGCCAGCAGCGTGGACCCGGGAAGAGGTTTTAGAAAACTGTTTTTT; CDR3 protein: CASSVDPGRGFRKLFF
V gene: TRBV5-6; CDR3 length: 14; J gene: TRBJ1-6; clone size: .; D gene: TRBD1; CDR3 DNA: TGTGCCAGCAGCTTGGAACAGGGGGATTCACCCCTCCACTTT; CDR3 protein: CASSLEQGDSPLHF
V gene: TRBV4-1; CDR3 length: 15; J gene: TRBJ1-1; clone size: .; D gene: TRBD1; CDR3 DNA: TGCGCCAGCAGCCAAGGAGACCGGGACAGGGAAGAAGCTTTCTTT; CDR3 protein: CASSQGDRDREEAFF
V gene: TRBV5-4; CDR3 length: 14; J gene: TRBJ2-2; clone size: few; D gene: .; CDR3 DNA: TGTGCCAGCAGCTTGTGGACAGACGGCGGGGAGCTGTTTTTT; CDR3 protein: CASSLWTDGGELFF
V gene: TRBV6-1; CDR3 length: 14; J gene: TRBJ2-7; clone size: .; D gene: .; CDR3 DNA: TGTGCCAGCAGTGAACTTACGGTATCCTACGAGCAGTACTTC; CDR3 protein: CASSELTVSYEQYF
V gene: TRBV2; CDR3 length: 15; J gene: TRBJ1-5; clone size: .; D gene: .; CDR3 DNA: TGTGCCAGCAGTGTGGGGAGGCCAAGCAATCAGCCCCAGCATTTT; CDR3 protein: CASSVGRPSNQPQHF
V gene: TRBV7-3; CDR3 length: 16; J gene: TRBJ2-3; clone size: few; D gene: TRBD2; CDR3 DNA: TGTGCCAGCAGCTTAACAGCGGGGGGGCTCGGGGATACGCAGTATTTT; CDR3 protein: CASSLTAGGLGDTQYF
V gene: TRBV19; CDR3 length: 15; J gene: TRBJ2-2; clone size: few; D gene: TRBD1; CDR3 DNA: TGTGCCAGTAGCCCCGGGACAGCTAACACCGGGGAGCTGTTTTTT; CDR3 protein: CASSPGTANTGELFF
V gene: TRBV5-8; CDR3 length: 18; J gene: TRBJ2-6; clone size: .; D gene: .; CDR3 DNA: TGTGCCAGCAGCCAGATGCGGCAGGGAAACTCTGGGGCCAACGTCCTGACTTTC; CDR3 protein: CASSQMRQGNSGANVLTF
V gene: TRBV29-1; CDR3 length: 11; J gene: TRBJ2-2; clone size: .; D gene: .; CDR3 DNA: TGCAGCGTGACTAACACCGGGGAGCTGTTTTTT; CDR3 protein: CSVTNTGELFF
V gene: TRBV19; CDR3 length: 14; J gene: TRBJ2-1; clone size: few; D gene: TRBD2; CDR3 DNA: TGTGCCAGTAGTATCCAGCGGGGGCATAATGAGCAGTTCTTC; CDR3 protein: CASSIQRGHNEQFF
V gene: TRBV9; CDR3 length: 15; J gene: TRBJ2-1; clone size: few; D gene: TRBD2; CDR3 DNA: TGTGCCAGCAGCCTCTTAGGCGGGGGGATCCATGAGCAGTTCTTC; CDR3 protein: CASSLLGGGIHEQFF
V gene: TRBV2; CDR3 length: 13; J gene: TRBJ2-2; clone size: .; D gene: .; CDR3 DNA: TGTGCCAGCATAAACAGCAACACCGGGGAGCTGTTTTTT; CDR3 protein: CASINSNTGELFF
V gene: TRBV6-5; CDR3 length: 14; J gene: TRBJ1-2; clone size: .; D gene: TRBD1; CDR3 DNA: TGTGCCAGCAGCTCGACAGGGTTGGACTACGGCTACACCTTC; CDR3 protein: CASSSTGLDYGYTF
V gene: TRBV15; CDR3 length: 14; J gene: TRBJ2-3; clone size: few; D gene: .; CDR3 DNA: TGTGCCACGGCACTCGGGGGTGTGACAGATACGCAGTATTTT; CDR3 protein: CATALGGVTDTQYF
V gene: TRBV4-3; CDR3 length: 14; J gene: TRBJ1-1; clone size: few; D gene: .; CDR3 DNA: TGCGCCAGCAGCCCAAGCCTAGTGAACACTGAAGCTTTCTTT; CDR3 protein: CASSPSLVNTEAFF
V gene: TRBV6-5; CDR3 length: 15; J gene: TRBJ2-3; clone size: few; D gene: .; CDR3 DNA: TGTGCCAGCAGTTACGGGGGCTCCCTCACAGATACGCAGTATTTT; CDR3 protein: CASSYGGSLTDTQYF
V gene: TRBV7-2; CDR3 length: 14; J gene: TRBJ1-1; clone size: .; D gene: .; CDR3 DNA: TGTGCCAGCAGCCTCGGACAGCCACGGACTGAAGCTTTCTTT; CDR3 protein: CASSLGQPRTEAFF
V gene: TRBV13; CDR3 length: 12; J gene: TRBJ2-7; clone size: .; D gene: .; CDR3 DNA: TGTGCCAGCAGCTTATACGGCTACGAGCAGTACTTC; CDR3 protein: CASSLYGYEQYF
V gene: TRBV9; CDR3 length: 14; J gene: TRBJ2-5; clone size: few; D gene: .; CDR3 DNA: TGTGCCAGCAGCGTAGATCCTAGTGAAGAGACCCAGTACTTC; CDR3 protein: CASSVDPSEETQYF
V gene: TRBV7-3; CDR3 length: 14; J gene: TRBJ2-2; clone size: few; D gene: TRBD2; CDR3 DNA: TGTGCCAGCAGCTCGACTAGCGGAACCGGGGAGCTGTTTTTT; CDR3 protein: CASSSTSGTGELFF
V gene: TRBV6-5; CDR3 length: 12; J gene: TRBJ1-2; clone size: .; D gene: .; CDR3 DNA: TGTGCCAGCAGTACCAGGGGTTATGGCTACACCTTC; CDR3 protein: CASSTRGYGYTF
V gene: TRBV5-5; CDR3 length: 14; J gene: TRBJ2-1; clone size: few; D gene: TRBD1; CDR3 DNA: TGTGCCAGCAGCGGGGGACAGGGGGCAGGGGAGCAGTTCTTC; CDR3 protein: CASSGGQGAGEQFF
V gene: TRBV5-1; CDR3 length: 15; J gene: TRBJ2-7; clone size: few; D gene: .; CDR3 DNA: TGCGCCAGCAGCTTAGGCCCCACAGGGTCCTACGAGCAGTACTTC; CDR3 protein: CASSLGPTGSYEQYF
V gene: TRBV6-1; CDR3 length: 13; J gene: TRBJ1-1; clone size: .; D gene: .; CDR3 DNA: TGTGCCAGCAGGGACACAGGGAACACTGAAGCTTTCTTT; CDR3 protein: CASRDTGNTEAFF
V gene: TRBV7-9; CDR3 length: 17; J gene: TRBJ2-1; clone size: .; D gene: TRBD2; CDR3 DNA: TGTGCCAGCAGCGACCCCGGGACTAGCGGATACTACAATGAGCAGTTCTTC; CDR3 protein: CASSDPGTSGYYNEQFF
V gene: TRBV2; CDR3 length: 16; J gene: TRBJ1-3; clone size: few; D gene: .; CDR3 DNA: TGTGCCAGCACCGAGACCGGGTACCGCTCTGGAAACACCATATATTTT; CDR3 protein: CASTETGYRSGNTIYF